Below are 23 T cell receptor beta chains sequenced from a single sample in a study of regulatory T cells in long-lasting Graves disease. The time point is: newly diagnosed GD, antithyroid drugs for less than 3 months. The authors made the TCR library using RNA they extracted from PBMCs. Construction of TCR beta libraries relied on iRepertoire HTBI primers and on Arm-PCR targeting CDR3 regions. TCRdb called the multiplex PCR reads again in MiXCR, with one record for every CDR3 protein. The table has roughly 500,000 distinct CDR3 sequences, roughly 14% seen once. The same specimen was also included in a second study, on T cells in Graves' hyperthyroidism and ophthalmopathy.

The sample was peripheral blood mononuclear cells (PBMCs), taken at new diagnosis, from a patient treated with antithyroid drugs. These receptors all stem from a man aged 25-45 years with Graves disease.

This clonotype was detected ten times or more. J is TRBJ1-5 and V is TRBV6-1, with 11 bases lining up with TRBD1. Germline V gives CDR1 MNHNS, CDR2 SASEGT. After removal of 6 bases from V and 3 bases from J, the junction contained 10 bases not matched to a gene. The CDR3 runs to 17 residues. The CDR3 loop reads CASRRTGTGGSNQPQHF. The CDR3 DNA reads TGTGCCAGCAGACGCACCGGGACAGGGGGTTCCAATCAGCCCCAGCATTTT.

As concerns this clonotype: Given a much more abundant clone one base away, this may be a read error. This rearrangement joins TRBV27 to TRBJ2-7, with 7 bases matching TRBD1. The CDR3 is 15 residues long. CDR1 and CDR2 from the germline V gene are MNHEY and SMNVEV (reference sequence). The DNA for the CDR3 is TGTGCCGGCAGTCAGGGACAGACCATTACCTACGAGCAGTACTTC. It yields the protein CAGSQGQTITYEQYF.

This clonotype was counted a few times. The chain combines TRBV6-1 with TRBJ2-6; D call uncertain. This CDR3 has 15 residues. Germline V CDR1 and CDR2: MNHNS, SASEGT. V was clipped by 4 bases and J by 0 bases, with 7 bases between them. DNA of the CDR3: TGTGCCAGCAGTGTTTGGGTCTCTGGGGCCAACGTCCTGACTTTC. Its translation: CASSVWVSGANVLTF.

This clonotype has only a few counts. The rearrangement links TRBV5-5 to TRBJ1-1; D is unresolved. In germline, CDR1 is SGHKS, CDR2 YYEKEE (reference sequence). Trimming removed 6 bases from V and 7 bases from J, with 10 bases in between. The CDR3 runs to 11 residues. The CDR3 loop is CASTLYGEAFF. In DNA, the CDR3 is TGTGCCAGCACCCTTTACGGTGAAGCTTTCTTT.

This clonotype has a count of ten or more. J is TRBJ2-2 and V is TRBV7-2; 10 bases are a match to TRBD2. With V trimmed by 2 bases and J by 9 bases, 9 bases remained unmatched. The germline CDR1 and CDR2 sequences are SGHTA and FQGNSA. The CDR3 loop spans 16 amino acids. The CDR3 coding sequence is TGTGCCAGCAGCTTATTTAGCGGGAGGTCCCACCGGGAGCTGTTTTTT. Encoded protein: CASSLFSGRSHRELFF. The full variable domain, completed using reference TRBV7-2 and TRBJ2-2, is GAGVSQSPSNKVTEKGKDVELRCDPISGHTALYWYRQSLGQGLEFLIYFQGNSAPDKSGLPSDRFSAERTGGSVSTLTIQRTQQEDSAVYLCASSLFSGRSHRELFFGEGSRLTVL.

This clonotype was counted many times. The genes are TRBV12-3 or TRBV12-4 and TRBJ1-6, with 11 nucleotides matching TRBD1. The CDR3 loop spans 16 amino acids. V shed 0 bases and J 10 bases; nucleotides not matched to a gene: 5. For the CDR3, the DNA is TGTGCCAGCAGTTTAGCGCGGGGACAGGGGGGCTCACCCCTCCACTTT. As protein: CASSLARGQGGSPLHF.

The rearrangement links TRBV5-1 to TRBJ2-1; TRBD2 agrees at 7 bases. The DNA end favors TRBJ2-5, so the J call may be wrong. The germline CDR1 and CDR2 sequences are SGHRS and YFSETQ. CDR3 length equals 15 residues. The CDR3 DNA sequence: TGCGCCAGCAGCTTGGGGGACTGGGGGGGAGAGACCCAGTACTTC. It translates to CASSLGDWGGETQYF.

This clonotype was seen many times. The chain recombines TRBV10-1 with TRBJ2-3; D remains ambiguous. The CDR3 runs 13 residues. The V end was cut by 3 bases, the J end by 4 bases, with 8 bases between. Germline CDR1 reads WNHNN; CDR2 reads SYGVQD (reference sequence). The CDR3 spells CASSEHNPDTQYF. CDR3 sequence (DNA): TGCGCCAGCAGTGAACATAACCCAGATACGCAGTATTTT.

This clonotype was seen many times. This chain joins TRBV30 and TRBJ2-4; D might be TRBD2 (7 bases). The CDR3 length is 12 residues. Germline-derived CDR1 and CDR2 are GTSNPN and SVGIG (reference sequence). Trimming took off 8 bases at V and 8 bases at J, with 16 bases between the two ends. The CDR3 region has the DNA TGTGCCCAAGCCGGGGGGCCTCACATTCAGTACTTC. Protein: CAQAGGPHIQYF.

This clonotype was counted at least ten times. V is TRBV7-2 and J is TRBJ1-1; D remains ambiguous. Germline CDR1 and CDR2: SGHTA and FQGNSA. The CDR3 runs 12 residues. V was trimmed by 10 bases and J by 1 base, leaving 10 bases between them. CDR3 sequence reads: CATSTPNTEAFF. The CDR3 coding sequence is TGTGCCACCAGTACTCCGAACACTGAAGCTTTCTTT.

The CDR3: CSAPSRGSIYNEQFF. CDR3 bases: TGCAGTGCCCCATCCCGCGGGAGCATTTACAATGAGCAGTTCTTC. The chain carries TRBV20-1 and TRBJ2-1; 7 bases map to TRBD2. Germline V gene sequence: CDR1 DFQATT, CDR2 SNEGSKA (reference sequence). The ends lost 6 bases at V and 4 bases at J; junction bases unmatched: 12. CDR3 length equals 15 residues.

The V gene is TRBV20-1, the J gene TRBJ2-2; maybe TRBD1 (7 bases). Germline V gene sequence: CDR1 DFQATT, CDR2 SNEGSKA (reference sequence). The ends were cut back, 4 bases at V and 4 bases at J, with 13 bases in the middle. CDR3 length: 14 amino acids. This CDR3 reads CSATRGALTGELFF. CDR3 DNA sequence: TGCAGTGCTACCAGGGGGGCCCTCACCGGGGAGCTGTTTTTT.

Only a few counts were recorded for this clonotype. This could be a read error, since a much larger clone is one nucleotide away. The CDR3 does not close with the conserved phenylalanine or tryptophan, likely indicating a read error. The V call is TRBV28, the J call TRBJ1-2; 10 nucleotides match TRBD1. The CDR3 is 12 amino acids. The V gene end was trimmed by 11 bases and the J gene end by 5 bases; junction bases not matched to a gene: 5. Looked up from germline, CDR1 is MDHEN and CDR2 is SYDVKM. The DNA for the CDR3 is TGTGCCGGGGGACAGGGGACTTATGGCTACACCTCC. Translating gives CAGGQGTYGYTS.

This clonotype was detected many times. This chain joins TRBV13 and TRBJ2-3, with 7 bases lining up with TRBD2. The CDR3 has 15 residues. V was pared by 0 bases and J by 5 bases, with 5 bases of the junction left unmatched. CDR1 is PRHDT and CDR2 is FYEKMQ in the germline V gene (reference sequence). DNA for the CDR3: TGTGCCAGCAGCTTAGGCCCCTCTAGCGGAGATACGCAGTATTTT. This gives the protein CASSLGPSSGDTQYF.

This clonotype occurred a few times. The chain combines TRBV5-6 with TRBJ1-5; possible D gene TRBD1, 5 bases. The germline V gene encodes CDR1 SGHDT and CDR2 YYEEEE. Trimming took 2 bases from V and 2 from J, leaving 14 bases between them. This CDR3 has 16 amino acids. DNA for the CDR3: TGTGCCAGCAGCTTTCGATTACGGGGGGGCAATCAGCCCCAGCATTTT. This translates into CASSFRLRGGNQPQHF.

There are many counts of this clonotype. This sequence joins TRBV10-3 and TRBJ1-2, with 7 bases fitting TRBD1. The CDR3 is 14 residues long. The germline V gene has CDR1 ENHRY and CDR2 SYGVKD. The V and J ends lost 0 bases and 9 bases, in that order; junction bases with no gene match: 7. In DNA, the CDR3 is TGTGCCATCAGTGAGTCGCGGCAGGGGGATAGCTACACCTTC. Translated: CAISESRQGDSYTF.

This clonotype occurred many times. This chain links TRBV9 with TRBJ1-5; tentative D call: TRBD1 (5 bases). Trimming took off 2 bases at V and 5 bases at J, with 11 bases between the two ends. This CDR3 is built from 14 residues. Looked up from germline, CDR1 is SGDLS and CDR2 is YYNGEE. The DNA of the CDR3 is TGTGCCAGCAGCGTCGAAGGGGTTTATCAGCCCCAGCATTTT. Protein: CASSVEGVYQPQHF.

This clonotype was observed a few times. The V and J genes are TRBV6-5 and TRBJ1-5; D gene ambiguous. This CDR3 contains 16 residues. Between the trimmed V and J ends, which lost 0 bases and 1 base, there was a span of 10 bases. From germline, CDR1 is MNHEY and CDR2 SVGAGI. The DNA for the CDR3 is TGTGCCAGCAGTTACTCTCTTGGGGTCAGCAATCAGCCCCAGCATTTT. This gives the protein CASSYSLGVSNQPQHF.

At least ten counts were recorded for this clonotype. The rearrangement joins TRBV20-1 to TRBJ2-5, with 8 bases aligning to TRBD1. This CDR3 region has 16 residues. The ends lost 4 bases at V and 3 bases at J; junction bases unmatched: 13. Germline CDR1 reads DFQATT; CDR2 reads SNEGSKA (reference sequence). This chain's CDR3 is CSATPTPDRGEETQYF. The CDR3 DNA follows: TGCAGTGCTACACCTACACCCGACAGGGGAGAAGAGACCCAGTACTTC.

This clonotype has a count of ten or more. Here the CDR3 DNA reads TGTGCCAGCAGTTCCCCCCGGACAGGGCGCTATGGCTACACCTTC. Protein product: CASSSPRTGRYGYTF. V gene TRBV27 combines with J gene TRBJ1-2; 8 nucleotides align to TRBD1. V was clipped by 4 bases and J by 4 bases; unmatched bases: 8. The CDR3 runs to 15 residues. Germline V gene data show CDR1 as MNHEY and CDR2 as SMNVEV (reference sequence).

This clonotype was seen a few times. The J gene is TRBJ1-6, the V gene TRBV5-6; D remains unclear. The CDR3 consists of 14 residues. In germline, CDR1 is SGHDT, CDR2 YYEEEE. The V gene lost 0 bases and the J gene lost 5 bases, with 6 bases spanning the gap. This CDR3 is CASSLEHHNSPLHF. For the CDR3, the DNA is TGTGCCAGCAGCTTGGAACACCATAATTCACCCCTCCACTTT.

A few counts support this clonotype. The chain combines TRBV4-1 with TRBJ2-1; perhaps TRBD2 as D (5 bases). The germline gives CDR1 MGHRA, CDR2 YSYEKL. V lost 2 bases to trimming and J lost 6 bases, with 14 bases between them. The CDR3 runs to 15 residues. The CDR3 spells CASSQNLASFNEQFF. CDR3 DNA sequence: TGCGCCAGCAGCCAAAACCTCGCTAGCTTCAATGAGCAGTTCTTC.

This clonotype occurred a few times. The chain carries TRBV5-1 and TRBJ1-2; 9 bases agree with TRBD1. V shed 0 bases and J 3 bases; nucleotides not matched to a gene: 6. Germline lookup yields CDR1 SGHRS and CDR2 YFSETQ. The CDR3 extends over 16 amino acids. DNA of the CDR3: TGCGCCAGCAGCTTGGGGACAGGGGCTCCCTACTATGGCTACACCTTC. Protein product: CASSLGTGAPYYGYTF.